This T cell receptor beta chain was captured by sequencing in a study of shared clonotypes between healthy human individuals. It was CD45RO-negative cells, positively selected for CCR7, that made up naive CD8 cells, with terminally differentiated effector memory CD45RA+ cells excluded. All donors were Caucasian adults living in Nashville, Tennessee. As originally analysed: Junction-only immunoSEQ data arrived without quality scores, meaning filtering differed. Repertoires were generated with immunoSEQ multiplex PCR, while TCRdb's copy carries only in-frame clones and drops some. From that table come the V and J calls and clone size; the DNA was used to work out D and trimming. The sample includes some 2,000,000 clones, about 95% of them seen just once. The germline CDR1 and CDR2 sequences are SGHVS and FNYEAQ. V was pared by 5 bases and J by 6 bases, with 9 bases of the junction left unmatched. This CDR3 is built from 15 residues.

Sequenced material: naive CD8+ T cells sorted from blood. This chain uses TRBV7-6 with TRBJ2-1, with 8 bases matching TRBD1. The source of this sequence is a man between 18 and 35 years old in good health. CDR3 nucleotide sequence: TGTGCCAGCAGCACTGCAGGGGGCAGTGGCAATGAGCAGTTCTTC. This sequence encodes CASSTAGGSGNEQFF. Complete variable domain (other parts from reference TRBV7-6 and TRBJ2-1): GAGVSQSPRYKVTKRGQDVALRCDPISGHVSLYWYRQALGQGPEFLTYFNYEAQQDKSGLPNDRFSAERPEGSISTLTIQRTEQRDSAMYRCASSTAGGSGNEQFFGPGTRLTVL.